The 7 T cell receptor beta chains below come from one sample, sequenced in a study of CD8+CD57+ T cells in acquired aplastic anemia (dated by TCRdb to about 2018). Sequencing was performed on an Illumina HiSeq 2000. TCR beta VDJ combination and CDR3 sequence profiling used genomic DNA as the template. The public reads were reprocessed in TCRdb via fastp at Q25 and MiXCR, keeping in-frame beta chains. CDR3 protein sequences are deduplicated, and each keeps its most common genes and DNA. The sample includes hundreds of thousands of distinct CDR3 sequences, with 40% to 50% observed a single time. The ten largest make up approximately 7.8% of the sample. The patients picked for sequencing were ones in whom flow cytometry had shown an expansion of CD8+CD57+ cells. What was sequenced was sorted CD4+, CD8+, or CD8+CD57+ T cells (not recorded which) from PBMCs. Receptors were obtained from a human donor with aplastic anemia.

This clonotype has just a few counts. The rearrangement uses TRBV5-1 and TRBJ2-7; D is unclear. The CDR3 has 14 residues. CDR1 SGHRS and CDR2 YFSETQ come from the germline V gene. V shed 1 base and J shed 2 bases, with 10 bases lying between them. The CDR3, as DNA: TGCGCCAGCAGCTTGAGTGACATCACCTACGAGCAGTACTTC. It codes for CASSLSDITYEQYF.

The sample holds many counts of this clonotype. The rearrangement joins TRBV5-6 to TRBJ1-5, with D uncertain. CDR1 is SGHDT and CDR2 is YYEEEE in the germline V gene. The CDR3 consists of 14 residues. The ends were cut back, 0 bases at V and 4 bases at J, with 8 bases in the middle. The CDR3 region is CASSLASKNQPQHF. CDR3 coding DNA: TGTGCCAGCAGCTTGGCTTCAAAGAATCAGCCCCAGCATTTT.

This clonotype was detected many times. This chain joins TRBV12-3 or TRBV12-4 and TRBJ2-3; D gene unclear. The CDR3 runs 16 residues. Between the trimmed V and J ends, which lost 3 bases and 6 bases, there was a span of 19 bases. The CDR3 protein is CASSFERRLPWDTQYF. Written as DNA, the CDR3 is TGTGCCAGCAGTTTTGAACGCAGACTTCCTTGGGATACGCAGTATTTT.

The table lists this clonotype with many counts. The chain joins TRBV7-9 to TRBJ2-1, with D possibly matching TRBD2 (5 bases). The V end was cut by 5 bases, the J end by 0 bases, with 11 bases between. Germline assignment: CDR1 SEHNR and CDR2 FQNEAQ (reference sequence). CDR3 length: 15 amino acids. The CDR3 sequence is CASSDSSSSYNEQFF. The CDR3 bases are TGTGCCAGCAGCGACTCTAGCAGCTCCTACAATGAGCAGTTCTTC.

The chain carries TRBV5-6 and TRBJ1-2; D is possibly TRBD1 (6 bases). The CDR3 covers 14 residues. Germline V CDR1 and CDR2: SGHDT, YYEEEE. The V end was cut by 4 bases, the J end by 4 bases, with 14 bases between. The CDR3 DNA reads TGTGCCAGCAGCCCCGAGGACAGCACCTATGGCTACACCTTC. It specifies CASSPEDSTYGYTF.

There are a few counts of this clonotype. This sequence joins TRBV7-2 and TRBJ2-3, with 7 bases matching TRBD1. V shed 4 bases, J shed 6 bases, and the junction held 4 bases outside the gene matches. The germline CDR1 and CDR2 sequences are SGHTA and FQGNSA. The CDR3 has 13 amino acids. The CDR3 DNA reads TGTGCCAGCAGCTCACGGACAGGTGATACGCAGTATTTT. Its protein is CASSSRTGDTQYF.

This clonotype was recorded many times. The rearrangement joins TRBV14 to TRBJ1-2, with 7 bases identical to TRBD1. This CDR3 contains 14 residues. Germline loops: CDR1 SGHDN, CDR2 FVKESK. With 1 base clipped from V and 3 bases from J, the junction kept 2 bases outside the gene matches. CDR3 loop: CASSQGQGHYGYTF. CDR3 coding DNA: TGTGCCAGCAGCCAAGGACAGGGCCACTATGGCTACACCTTC.